The 16 T cell receptor beta chains in this list originate from one sample, sequenced in a study of response to subunit inactivated influenza vaccine. One entry per CDR3 protein, called by TCRdb with MiXCR from the RT-PCR reads. The data hold 630,000 or so distinct CDR3 sequences, with around 14% observed a single time. Here the sequenced sample was PBMCs from blood, taken 12 days after vaccination. The source of these receptors is a man between 50 and 59 years old who received an inactivated influenza vaccine.

The J gene is TRBJ2-3, the V gene TRBV11-2; D is perhaps TRBD1 (5 bases). CDR3 length equals 15 residues. V shed 5 bases and J shed 2 bases, with 14 bases lying between them. Per germline, CDR1 SGHAT and CDR2 FQNNGV. CDR3 nucleotides: TGTGCCAGCAGCCCGGCTACAGGCCCCACAGATACGCAGTATTTT. This encodes CASSPATGPTDTQYF.

This clonotype was seen only a few times. This chain connects TRBV21-1 to TRBJ1-1. TRBV21-1 is deemed a pseudogene. The CDR3 sequence is 14 residues long. CDR3 in amino acids: CASSKAALGKRAFF. CDR3 bases: TGTGCCAGCAGCAAAGCGGCGCTGGGAAAGAGAGCTTTCTTT.

This clonotype was found a few times. The chain combines TRBV24-1 with TRBJ2-2; D remains unclear. This CDR3 region has 15 residues. The germline V gene encodes CDR1 KGHDR and CDR2 SFDVKD. The V end lost 4 bases, the J end lost 7 bases, and 15 bases lay between the germline ends. The CDR3 DNA reads as TGTGCCACCAGTGACCACAGAAGAATGAGCGGGGAGCTGTTTTTT. Translation: CATSDHRRMSGELFF.

This clonotype was recorded a few times. The genes are TRBV3-1 and TRBJ2-7; TRBD2 aligns across 9 bases. The germline CDR1 and CDR2 sequences are LGHDT and YNNKEL (reference sequence). This CDR3 contains 17 residues. V lost 1 base, J lost 3 bases, and 10 bases stayed unmatched. This chain's CDR3 is CASSQGTSGYKYYEQYF. The CDR3 coding sequence is TGTGCCAGCAGCCAAGGTACTAGCGGGTATAAATACTACGAGCAGTACTTC.

The chain is built from TRBV14 and TRBJ2-1; D is unresolved. V was cut by 4 bases and J by 8 bases, with 6 bases left in between. Looked up from germline, CDR1 is SGHDN and CDR2 is FVKESK. The CDR3 totals 11 residues. As DNA, the CDR3 is TGTGCCAGCAGCCGCTGGGATGAGCAGTTCTTC. Its translation is CASSRWDEQFF.

As to this clonotype: Possible read error: a much larger clone is one base away. The rearrangement uses TRBV4-3 and TRBJ2-3, with D uncertain. This CDR3 region has 14 residues. V lost 0 bases and J lost 2, with 6 bases in between. Germline values: CDR1 LGHNA, CDR2 YSLEER. CDR3 bases: TGCGCCAGCAGCCAAGAAGAGACCACAGATACGCAGTATTTT. It codes for CASSQEETTDTQYF.

Here the CDR3 reads CSVAVSGLYNEQFF. CDR3 nucleotides: TGCAGCGTTGCTGTCTCGGGGCTCTACAATGAGCAGTTCTTC. The chain is built from TRBV29-1 and TRBJ2-1, with D tentatively TRBD1 or TRBD2 (5 bases each). Germline assignment: CDR1 SQVTM and CDR2 ANQGSEA. The V gene lost 4 bases and the J gene lost 3 bases, with 13 bases spanning the gap. The CDR3 has 14 amino acids.

Only a few counts were recorded for this clonotype. The chain carries TRBV29-1 and TRBJ2-7, with D tentatively TRBD1 (6 bases). The CDR3 is 15 residues long. Germline loops: CDR1 SQVTM, CDR2 ANQGSEA. V lost 0 bases and J 5 bases, leaving 17 bases between the germline ends. CDR3 amino acids: CSVEDPGTPWNEQYF. The CDR3 DNA is TGCAGCGTTGAAGATCCCGGGACACCCTGGAACGAGCAGTACTTC.

The gene calls are TRBV4-1 and TRBJ2-3; D may be TRBD1 (6 bases). In germline, CDR1 is MGHRA, CDR2 YSYEKL. The CDR3 spans 14 residues. The V end was cut by 0 bases, the J end by 4 bases, with 8 bases between. The CDR3 nucleotides are TGCGCCAGCAGCCAAGAGGGGGCCTCAGATACGCAGTATTTT. This sequence encodes CASSQEGASDTQYF.

V and J are TRBV18 and TRBJ1-6; a possible D gene is TRBD1 (6 bases). This CDR3 region has 15 residues. The V and J ends lost 5 bases and 7 bases respectively, with 15 bases between them. CDR1 and CDR2 from the germline V gene are KGHSH and LQKENI. The CDR3 nucleotides read TGTGCCAGCTCATCTAGAGGGGGGTCGAATTCACCCCTCCACTTT. It is translated as CASSSRGGSNSPLHF.

Note on this clonotype: This sequence may be a read error, since a much larger clone differs from it by one base. The genes are TRBV11-2 and TRBJ2-1; 10 positions match TRBD2. The CDR3 is 15 residues long. The germline V gene encodes CDR1 SGHAT and CDR2 FQNNGV. Losses at the gene ends were 4 bases for V and 3 bases for J; bases not matched to a gene: 3. CDR3 sequence: CASSYTSGVYNEQFF. In DNA, the CDR3 is TGTGCCAGCAGCTATACTAGCGGGGTCTACAATGAGCAGTTCTTC. Combining the CDR3 with reference TRBV11-2 and TRBJ2-1 gives the whole variable domain EAGVAQSPRYKIIEKRQSVAFWCNPISGHATLYWYQQILGQGPKLLIQFQNNGVVDDSQLPKDRFSAERLKGVDSTLKIQPAKLEDSAVYLCASSYTSGVYNEQFFGPGTRLTVL.

The CDR3 reads CASSPDPNIQYF. The CDR3 DNA sequence: TGTGCCAGCAGCCCAGACCCCAACATTCAGTACTTC. This sequence joins TRBV3-1 and TRBJ2-4; D gene ambiguous. The germline V and J ends were trimmed by 4 bases and 7 bases, with 8 bases remaining between them. Germline-derived CDR1 and CDR2 are LGHDT and YNNKEL (reference sequence). CDR3 length: 12 residues.

V gene TRBV18 combines with J gene TRBJ2-1, with a tentative D call TRBD1 (5 bases). Germline CDR1 KGHSH, CDR2 LQKENI. The CDR3 totals 14 residues. V gave up 1 base and J gave up 15 bases, with 19 bases separating them. The CDR3 DNA sequence: TGTGCCAGCTCACCACGGCAGGACAACAACCCGTCGTTCTTC. It encodes CASSPRQDNNPSFF. Looking up the rest from reference TRBV18 and TRBJ2-1 gives the full variable domain: NAGVMQNPRHLVRRRGQEARLRCSPMKGHSHVYWYRQLPEEGLKFMVYLQKENIIDESGMPKERFSAEFPKEGPSILRIQQVVRGDSAAYFCASSPRQDNNPSFFGPGTRLTVL.

This clonotype was counted a single time. The J gene is TRBJ2-7, the V gene TRBV23-1, with D perhaps TRBD1 (5 bases). TRBV23-1 is placed among ORFs of uncertain function. Trimming removed 7 bases from V and 2 bases from J, with 15 bases in between. The CDR3 covers 14 residues. The CDR3 nucleotides read TGCGCCAGCACTTCCTCAAGGGGCCCCTACGAGCAGTACTTC. Protein: CASTSSRGPYEQYF.

The rearrangement links TRBV5-6 to TRBJ2-1; no clear D. Germline-derived CDR1 and CDR2 are SGHDT and YYEEEE. Trimming took 1 base from V and 10 from J, leaving 15 bases between them. The CDR3 length is 14 residues. CDR3 amino acids: CASSLSILAREQFF. The DNA for the CDR3 is TGTGCCAGCAGCTTGTCAATCTTGGCTCGGGAGCAGTTCTTC.

The sample holds a few counts of this clonotype. J is TRBJ2-5 and V is TRBV28, with 10 bases that match TRBD2. Germline-derived CDR1 and CDR2 are MDHEN and SYDVKM. J gave up 0 bases and V 7 bases, and 2 bases lay outside the gene matches. CDR3 length: 14 amino acids. Here the CDR3 reads CASNGLADQETQYF. In DNA, the CDR3 is TGTGCCAGCAATGGACTAGCGGACCAAGAGACCCAGTACTTC.